The rows below give T cell receptor beta chains drawn from one sample of a study of blood T cell repertoires in COVID-19. This table comes from immunoSEQ multiplex PCR, and its TCRdb copy is limited to in-frame clones, with some not included. Here the sample spans around 77,000 clones, 82% being singletons. Sample: peripheral blood. The receptors originated from a human donor in a cohort sampled during active COVID-19. CDR3s include the opening cysteine and the closing phenylalanine or tryptophan. The D gene is left open where the match is weak. For some rows the clone size is stated as once, few or many, or as a class when expanded; others skip it.

TGTGCCAGTAGTAATTTCGGGACAGGGGACGACGAGCAGTACTTC	CASSNFGTGDDEQYF	TRBD1	-	TRBJ2-7	TRBV19
TGTGCCAGCAGCGTACTAGCGGGGGGAGGTGAGCAGTACTTC	CASSVLAGGGEQYF	TRBD2	-	TRBJ2-7	TRBV5-4
TGTGCCAGCTCATTTCGACAGGGGGCGCAGAACACCATATATTTT	CASSFRQGAQNTIYF	TRBD1	once	TRBJ1-3	TRBV18
TGTGCCACCAGCCCCAGAAGGGGAACTTTGCCTAATTCACCCCTCCACTTT	CATSPRRGTLPNSPLHF	-	-	TRBJ1-6	TRBV15
TGCAGCGTTGAATGGGCATATACCCGCGAAAAACTGTTTTTT	CSVEWAYTREKLFF	-	-	TRBJ1-4	TRBV29-1
TGTGCCAGCAGCCCGGGGGGGGGTACCCATCAGCCCCAGCATTTT	CASSPGGGTHQPQHF	-	-	TRBJ1-5	TRBV28
TGTGCCACCAGCCCTCGGGACAGGGCTGGTTCGGAGACCCAGTACTTC	CATSPRDRAGSETQYF	TRBD1	-	TRBJ2-5	TRBV15
TGTGCCTGGCGCAGGCAGGGAAACCCCTACAATGAGCAGTTCTTC	CAWRRQGNPYNEQFF	-	-	TRBJ2-1	TRBV30
TGTGCCAGCAGCTCAGGGGGGACAGGAACCTACGAGCAGTACTTC	CASSSGGTGTYEQYF	TRBD1	-	TRBJ2-7	TRBV5-5
TGTGCCAGCAGCTTACAATCTGGAAACACCATATATTTT	CASSLQSGNTIYF	-	-	TRBJ1-3	TRBV11-2
TGTGCCAGCAGCTTAGATCTTAAACAGGGGTCAACCGGGGAGCTGTTTTTT	CASSLDLKQGSTGELFF	TRBD1	-	TRBJ2-2	TRBV11-3
TGTGCCAGCTCACCTCAGGCCTCCTATAGCAATCAGCCCCAGCATTTT	CASSPQASYSNQPQHF	-	few	TRBJ1-5	TRBV18
TGTGCCAGCAGCCAAGATTTTACAGCAGACTATGGCTACACCTTC	CASSQDFTADYGYTF	-	-	TRBJ1-2	TRBV4-2
TGTGCCAGCAGCTCCCGCCTTCAGACACCCCTCCACTTT	CASSSRLQTPLHF	-	-	TRBJ1-6	TRBV3-1/TRBV3-2
TGTGCTAGTGGTTTGGTCCGGGATCAGCCCCAGCATTTT	CASGLVRDQPQHF	-	once	TRBJ1-5	TRBV12-5
TGTGCCAGCAGCTTAGATACACAGGGATTCACTGAAGCTTTCTTT	CASSLDTQGFTEAFF	-	-	TRBJ1-1	TRBV7-2
TGTGCCAGCAGTACCACATCCTACGAGCAGTACTTC	CASSTTSYEQYF	-	-	TRBJ2-7	TRBV12-3/TRBV12-4
TGTGCCAGCAGGGAAACGGACAGGGGCCGAGAGACCCAGTACTTC	CASRETDRGRETQYF	TRBD1	-	TRBJ2-5	TRBV7-2
TGTGCCAGCAGTCTCGGGACAGGACGGGGCTACACCTTC	CASSLGTGRGYTF	TRBD1	once	TRBJ1-2	TRBV27
TGTGCCATCAGGACGACAGGGGTCCCCTATGGCTACACCTTC	CAIRTTGVPYGYTF	TRBD1	-	TRBJ1-2	TRBV10-3
TGTGCCAGCAGTTCACCTTCGACCGTGGGCCCCTATAATTCACCCCTCCACTTT	CASSSPSTVGPYNSPLHF	-	once	TRBJ1-6	TRBV28
TGTGCCGGAGGAAAAACAGGGTTTATGTACGAGCAGTACTTC	CAGGKTGFMYEQYF	-	-	TRBJ2-7	TRBV30
TGCGCCAGCAGCGCGGACAACTACGAGCAGTACTTC	CASSADNYEQYF	-	-	TRBJ2-7	TRBV5-1
TGCGCCAGCACCCAAAGACAGATGAAAGATACGCAGTATTTT	CASTQRQMKDTQYF	-	-	TRBJ2-3	TRBV5-1
TGTGCCAGCCATAGGACAGCAACTAATGAAAAACTGTTTTTT	CASHRTATNEKLFF	-	-	TRBJ1-4	TRBV6-6
TGTGCCAGCAGAGCCGGGACTGTGAGCACAGATACGCAGTATTTT	CASRAGTVSTDTQYF	-	once	TRBJ2-3	TRBV2